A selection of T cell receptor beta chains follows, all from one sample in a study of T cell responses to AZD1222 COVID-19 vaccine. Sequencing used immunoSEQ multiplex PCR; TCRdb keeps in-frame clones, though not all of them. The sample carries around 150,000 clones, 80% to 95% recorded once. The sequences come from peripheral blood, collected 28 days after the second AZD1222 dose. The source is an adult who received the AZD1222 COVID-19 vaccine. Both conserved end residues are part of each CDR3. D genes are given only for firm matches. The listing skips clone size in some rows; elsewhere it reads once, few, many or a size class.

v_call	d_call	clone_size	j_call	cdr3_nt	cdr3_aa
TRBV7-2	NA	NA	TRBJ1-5	TGTGCCAGCAGCTTAGACGGGATTAGCAATCAGCCCCAGCATTTT	CASSLDGISNQPQHF
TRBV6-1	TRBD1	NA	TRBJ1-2	TGTGCCAGCAGTGAAGCGAGGGGTGCGGCAGGGGGGCGGTATGGCTACACCTTC	CASSEARGAAGGRYGYTF
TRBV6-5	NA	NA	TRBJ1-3	TGTGCCAGCAGTTCGGATGGAAACACCATATATTTT	CASSSDGNTIYF
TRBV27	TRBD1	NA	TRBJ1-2	TGTGCCAGCAGTTCCGGGACAGAGGCTCGCGGCTACACCTTC	CASSSGTEARGYTF
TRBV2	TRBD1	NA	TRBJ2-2	TGTGCCAGCAGTGACAGGACAGGATCGCAGAGAGAGGGCACCGGGGAGCTGTTTTTT	CASSDRTGSQREGTGELFF
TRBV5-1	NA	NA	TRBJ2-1	TGCGCCAGCAGCCTACAGGGAACCCTAGGGAATGAGCAGTTCTTC	CASSLQGTLGNEQFF
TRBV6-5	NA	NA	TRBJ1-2	TGTGCCAGCAGTTACTCGATGTCAGGGAACTATGGCTACACCTTC	CASSYSMSGNYGYTF
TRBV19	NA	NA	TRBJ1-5	TGTGCCAGTACCACGGCTCTGAGCAATCAGCCCCAGCATTTT	CASTTALSNQPQHF
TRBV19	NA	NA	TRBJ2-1	TGTGCCAGTAGTGGGACTGGAGACCCTTCCGGAGAATGGCAGTTCTTC	CASSGTGDPSGEWQFF
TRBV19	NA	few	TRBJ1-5	TGTGCCAGTAGAAGACCTTATAGCAATCAGCCCCAGCATTTT	CASRRPYSNQPQHF
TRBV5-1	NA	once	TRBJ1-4	TGCGCCAGCAGCCCGGACTCGCGAGCTGAAGAAAAACTGTTTTTT	CASSPDSRAEEKLFF
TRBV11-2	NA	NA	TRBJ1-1	TGTGCCAGCAGCCCACAGGGTAGAAGGGTGTTCACTGAAGCTTTCTTT	CASSPQGRRVFTEAFF
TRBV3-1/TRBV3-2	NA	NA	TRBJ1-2	TGTGCCAGCAGCCCGACGGCCGGTCAGGGTGGCTACACCTTC	CASSPTAGQGGYTF
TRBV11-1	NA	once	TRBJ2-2	TGTGCCAGCAGCTTGGTCAGGGGAGGCACCGGGGAGCTGTTTTTT	CASSLVRGGTGELFF
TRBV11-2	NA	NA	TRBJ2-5	TGTGCCAGCGCTCATTTCCAAGAGACCCAGTACTTC	CASAHFQETQYF
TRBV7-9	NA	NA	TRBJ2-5	TGTGCCAGCACCCCCGGTAGGGAGTTTTGGCGGGTCGCCCAAGAGACCCAGTACTTC	CASTPGREFWRVAQETQYF
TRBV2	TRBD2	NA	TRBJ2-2	TGTGCCAGCAGTACGGCGGGGGTGGTCGGGGAGCTGTTTTTT	CASSTAGVVGELFF
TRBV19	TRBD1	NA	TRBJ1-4	TGTGCCAGTAGGAACAGGGGATCCGATAATGAAAAACTGTTTTTT	CASRNRGSDNEKLFF
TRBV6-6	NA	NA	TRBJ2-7	TGTGCCAGCAATCCGGGGCGCCAGTCCTACGAGCAGTACTTC	CASNPGRQSYEQYF